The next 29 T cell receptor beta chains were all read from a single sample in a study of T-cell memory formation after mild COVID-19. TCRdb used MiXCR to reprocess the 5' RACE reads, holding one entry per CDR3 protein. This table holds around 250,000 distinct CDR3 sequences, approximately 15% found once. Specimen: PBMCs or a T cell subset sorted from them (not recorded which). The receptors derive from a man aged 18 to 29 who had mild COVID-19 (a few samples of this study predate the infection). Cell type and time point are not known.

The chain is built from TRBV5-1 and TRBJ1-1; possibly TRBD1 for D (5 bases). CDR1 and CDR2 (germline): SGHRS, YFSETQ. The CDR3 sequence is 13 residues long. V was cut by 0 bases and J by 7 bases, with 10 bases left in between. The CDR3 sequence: CASSLGQRGEAFF. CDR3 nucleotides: TGCGCCAGCAGCTTGGGACAGAGGGGTGAAGCTTTCTTT.

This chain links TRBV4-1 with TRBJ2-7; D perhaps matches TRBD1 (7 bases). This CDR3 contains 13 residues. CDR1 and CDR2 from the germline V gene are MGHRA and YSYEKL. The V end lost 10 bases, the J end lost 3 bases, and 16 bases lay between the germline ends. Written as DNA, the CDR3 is TGCGCCACCTCGGAGGGACAGAGCTACGAGCAGTACTTC. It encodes CATSEGQSYEQYF.

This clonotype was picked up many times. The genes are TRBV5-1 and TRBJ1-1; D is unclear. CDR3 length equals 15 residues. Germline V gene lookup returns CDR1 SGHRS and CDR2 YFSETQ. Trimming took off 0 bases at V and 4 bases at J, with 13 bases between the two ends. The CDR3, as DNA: TGCGCCAGCAGCTTGGATCTCACCTCGGGCACTGAAGCTTTCTTT. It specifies CASSLDLTSGTEAFF.

CDR3 bases: TGCGCCAGCAGCCTCAAATGGGGGGGTGACGCCACAGATACGCAGTATTTT. As protein: CASSLKWGGDATDTQYF. The V gene is TRBV5-1, the J gene TRBJ2-3; TRBD2 matches at 7 bases. Unmatched junction bases numbered 13, after V lost 4 bases and J lost 2 bases. Germline V lookup: CDR1 SGHRS, CDR2 YFSETQ. This CDR3 is 17 amino acids long.

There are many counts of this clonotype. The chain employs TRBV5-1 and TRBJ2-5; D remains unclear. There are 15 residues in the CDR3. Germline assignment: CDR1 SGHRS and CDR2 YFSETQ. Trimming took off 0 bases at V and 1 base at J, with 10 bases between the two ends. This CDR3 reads CASSLAANSQETQYF. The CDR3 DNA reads TGCGCCAGCAGCTTGGCCGCGAATTCCCAAGAGACCCAGTACTTC.

Here the CDR3 reads CSVEVVLADPDTQYF. CDR3 DNA: TGCAGCGTTGAGGTCGTGTTAGCGGATCCAGATACGCAGTATTTT. This sequence joins TRBV29-1 and TRBJ2-3, with D maybe TRBD2 (6 bases). V lost 3 bases and J lost 4, with 17 bases in between. CDR1 and CDR2 (germline): SQVTM, ANQGSEA. This CDR3 has 15 amino acids.

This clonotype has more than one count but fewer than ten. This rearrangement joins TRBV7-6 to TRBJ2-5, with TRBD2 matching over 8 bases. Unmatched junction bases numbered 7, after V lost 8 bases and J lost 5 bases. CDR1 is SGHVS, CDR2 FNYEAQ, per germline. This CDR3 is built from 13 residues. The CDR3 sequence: CASEMSGGETQYF. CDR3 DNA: TGTGCCAGCGAAATGTCGGGAGGGGAGACCCAGTACTTC.

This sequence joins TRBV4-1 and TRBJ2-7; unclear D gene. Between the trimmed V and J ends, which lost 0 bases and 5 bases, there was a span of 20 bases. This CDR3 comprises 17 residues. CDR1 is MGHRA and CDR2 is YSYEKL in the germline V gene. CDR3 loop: CASSQDCLRVAPNEQYV. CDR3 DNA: TGCGCCAGCAGCCAAGATTGCCTCCGGGTCGCGCCTAACGAGCAGTACGTC.

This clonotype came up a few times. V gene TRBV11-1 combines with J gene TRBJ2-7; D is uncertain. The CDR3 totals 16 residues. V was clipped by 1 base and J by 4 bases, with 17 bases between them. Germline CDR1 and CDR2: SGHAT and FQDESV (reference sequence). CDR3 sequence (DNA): TGTGCCAGCAGCTTAGGAGTTGGGCTGGTACGGTACGAGCAGTACGTC. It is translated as CASSLGVGLVRYEQYV.

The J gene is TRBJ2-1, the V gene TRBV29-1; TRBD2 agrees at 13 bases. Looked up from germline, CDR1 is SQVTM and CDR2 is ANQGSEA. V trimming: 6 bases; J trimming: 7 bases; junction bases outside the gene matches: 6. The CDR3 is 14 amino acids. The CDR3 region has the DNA TGCAGCGTAGCAGGACTAGCGGGGGAGAATGAGCAGTTCTTC. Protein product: CSVAGLAGENEQFF.

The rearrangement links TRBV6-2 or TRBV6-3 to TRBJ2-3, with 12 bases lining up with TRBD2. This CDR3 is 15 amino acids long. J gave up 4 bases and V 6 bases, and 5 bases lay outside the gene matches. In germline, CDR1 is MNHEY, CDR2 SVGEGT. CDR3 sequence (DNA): TGTGCCAGCAGGATTCGACTAGCGGGGGCAGATACGCAGTATTTT. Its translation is CASRIRLAGADTQYF.

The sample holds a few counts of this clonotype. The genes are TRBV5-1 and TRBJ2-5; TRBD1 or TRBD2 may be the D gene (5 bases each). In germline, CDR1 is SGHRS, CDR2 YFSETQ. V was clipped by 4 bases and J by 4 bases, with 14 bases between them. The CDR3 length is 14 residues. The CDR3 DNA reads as TGCGCCAGCAGCCCGGGACCCCGGGTAGAGACCCAGTACTTC. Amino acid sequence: CASSPGPRVETQYF.

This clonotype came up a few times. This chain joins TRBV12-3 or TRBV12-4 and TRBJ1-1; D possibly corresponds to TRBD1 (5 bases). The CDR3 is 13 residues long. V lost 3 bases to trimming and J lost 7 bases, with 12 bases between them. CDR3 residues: CASSLVGDGEAFF. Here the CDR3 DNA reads TGTGCCAGCAGTTTGGTAGGGGATGGTGAAGCTTTCTTT.

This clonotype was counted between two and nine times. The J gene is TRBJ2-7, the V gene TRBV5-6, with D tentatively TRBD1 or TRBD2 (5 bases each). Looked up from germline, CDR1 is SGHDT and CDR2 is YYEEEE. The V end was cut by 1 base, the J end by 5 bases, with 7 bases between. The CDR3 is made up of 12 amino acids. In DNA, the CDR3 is TGTGCCAGCAGCTTGTGGGGGAACGAGCAGTACGTC. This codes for CASSLWGNEQYV.

The CDR3 region has the DNA TGTGCCAGCAGCTTAGCCACAGGGACCACCGGGGAGCTGTTTTTT. Translation: CASSLATGTTGELFF. The chain employs TRBV7-9 and TRBJ2-2; the D gene is possibly TRBD1 (6 bases). This CDR3 is 15 amino acids long. V was trimmed by 0 bases and J by 4 bases, leaving 9 bases between them. CDR1 and CDR2 from the germline V gene are SEHNR and FQNEAQ (reference sequence).

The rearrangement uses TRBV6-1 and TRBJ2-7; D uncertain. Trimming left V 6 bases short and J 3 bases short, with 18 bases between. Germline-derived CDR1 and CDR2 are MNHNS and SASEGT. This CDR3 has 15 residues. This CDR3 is CASRGGPGSFYEQYF. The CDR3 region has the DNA TGTGCCAGCAGGGGCGGACCCGGCTCCTTCTACGAGCAGTACTTC.

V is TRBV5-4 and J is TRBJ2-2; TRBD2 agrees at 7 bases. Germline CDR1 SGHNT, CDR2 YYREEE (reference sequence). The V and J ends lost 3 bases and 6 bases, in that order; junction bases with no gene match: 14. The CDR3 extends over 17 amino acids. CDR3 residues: CASSWGGFVTMAGELFF. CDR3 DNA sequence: TGTGCCAGCAGCTGGGGGGGGTTTGTGACAATGGCCGGGGAGCTGTTTTTT.

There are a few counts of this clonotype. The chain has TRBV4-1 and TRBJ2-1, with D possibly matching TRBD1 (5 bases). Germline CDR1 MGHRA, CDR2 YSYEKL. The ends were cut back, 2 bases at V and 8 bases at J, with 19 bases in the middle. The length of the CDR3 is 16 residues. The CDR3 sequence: CASSQNRARAKDEQFF. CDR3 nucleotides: TGCGCCAGCAGCCAAAACCGGGCCAGGGCCAAGGATGAGCAGTTCTTC.

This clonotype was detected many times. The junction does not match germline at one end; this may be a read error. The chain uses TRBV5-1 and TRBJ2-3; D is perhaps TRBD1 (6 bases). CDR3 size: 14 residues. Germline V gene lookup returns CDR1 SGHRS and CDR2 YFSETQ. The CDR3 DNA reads TGCGCCAGCAGTACCTCGGACAGCACTGATACGCAGTATTTT. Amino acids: CASSTSDSTDTQYF.

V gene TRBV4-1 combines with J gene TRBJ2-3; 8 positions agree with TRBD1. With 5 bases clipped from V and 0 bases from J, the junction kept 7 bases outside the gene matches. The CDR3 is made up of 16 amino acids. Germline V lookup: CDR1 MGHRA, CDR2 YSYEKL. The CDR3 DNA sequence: TGCGCCAGCAGCTCACGGGACAGGTCTAGCACAGATACGCAGTATTTT. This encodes CASSSRDRSSTDTQYF.

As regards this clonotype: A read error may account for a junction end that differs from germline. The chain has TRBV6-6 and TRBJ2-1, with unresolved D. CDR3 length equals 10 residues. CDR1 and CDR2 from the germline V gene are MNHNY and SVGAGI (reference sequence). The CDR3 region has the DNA TGTGCCAGCAATTACGGGGAGCAGTTCTTC. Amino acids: CASNYGEQFF.

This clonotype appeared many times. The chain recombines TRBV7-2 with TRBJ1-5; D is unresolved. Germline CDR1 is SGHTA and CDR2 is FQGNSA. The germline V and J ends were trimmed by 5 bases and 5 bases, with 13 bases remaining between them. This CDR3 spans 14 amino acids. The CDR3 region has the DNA TGTGCCAGCAGCCTAGGGAGTTTACATCAGCCCCAGCATTTT. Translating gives CASSLGSLHQPQHF.

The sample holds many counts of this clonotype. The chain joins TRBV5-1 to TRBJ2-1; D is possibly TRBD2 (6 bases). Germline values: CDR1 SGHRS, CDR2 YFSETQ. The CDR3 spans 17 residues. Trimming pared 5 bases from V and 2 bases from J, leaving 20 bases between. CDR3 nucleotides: TGCGCCAGCAGGGACCTGACCGGGACTCATACCTACAATGAGCAGTTCTTC. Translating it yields CASRDLTGTHTYNEQFF.

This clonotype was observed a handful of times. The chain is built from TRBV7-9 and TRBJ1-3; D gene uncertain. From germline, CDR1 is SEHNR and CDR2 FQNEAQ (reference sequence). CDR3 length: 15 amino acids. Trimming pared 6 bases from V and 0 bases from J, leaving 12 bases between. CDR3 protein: CASSLLEFSGNTIYF. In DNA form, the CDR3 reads TGTGCCAGCAGTCTTCTCGAGTTCTCTGGAAACACCATATATTTT.

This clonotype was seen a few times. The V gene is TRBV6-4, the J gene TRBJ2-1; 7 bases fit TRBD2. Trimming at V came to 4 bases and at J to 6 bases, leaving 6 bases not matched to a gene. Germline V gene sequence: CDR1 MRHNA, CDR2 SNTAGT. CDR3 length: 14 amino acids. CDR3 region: CASSVQASGNEQFF. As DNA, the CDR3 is TGTGCCAGCAGTGTTCAGGCTAGCGGCAATGAGCAGTTCTTC.

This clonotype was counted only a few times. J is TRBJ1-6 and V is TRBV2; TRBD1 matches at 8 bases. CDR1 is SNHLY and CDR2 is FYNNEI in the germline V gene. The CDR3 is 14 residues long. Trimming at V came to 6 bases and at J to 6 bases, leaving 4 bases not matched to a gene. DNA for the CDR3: TGTGCCAGCAGCCGGGACAGGATTAATTCACCCCTCCACTTT. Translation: CASSRDRINSPLHF. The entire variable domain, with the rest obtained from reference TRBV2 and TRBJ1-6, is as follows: EPEVTQTPSHQVTQMGQEVILRCVPISNHLYFYWYRQILGQKVEFLVSFYNNEISEKSEIFDDQFSVERPDGSNFTLKIRSTKLEDSAMYFCASSRDRINSPLHFGNGTRLTVT.

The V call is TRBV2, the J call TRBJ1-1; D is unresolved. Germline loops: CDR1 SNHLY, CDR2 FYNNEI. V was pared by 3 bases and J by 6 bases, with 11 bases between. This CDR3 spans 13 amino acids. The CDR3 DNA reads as TGTGCCAGCAGTGACGAGGTCGGGTCTGAAGCTTTCTTT. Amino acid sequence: CASSDEVGSEAFF.

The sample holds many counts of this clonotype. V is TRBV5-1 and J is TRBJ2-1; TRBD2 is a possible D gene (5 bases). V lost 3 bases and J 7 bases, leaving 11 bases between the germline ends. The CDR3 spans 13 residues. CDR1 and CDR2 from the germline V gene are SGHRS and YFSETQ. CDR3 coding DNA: TGCGCCAGCAGCTATCGGACTGAAAATGAGCAGTTCTTC. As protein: CASSYRTENEQFF.

The CDR3 nucleotides read TGTGCCAGCAGCTTGGTTTATAGCAATCAGCCCCAGCATTTT. Amino acid sequence: CASSLVYSNQPQHF. This sequence joins TRBV7-8 and TRBJ1-5; D not certain. Per the germline V gene, CDR1 is SGHVS and CDR2 is FQNEAQ. This CDR3 spans 14 amino acids. V was shortened by 3 bases and J by 0 bases, with 6 bases between the two germline ends.